Presented here are 26 T cell receptor beta chains from one specimen sequenced in a study of blood T cells in healthy people across ages. A sample-barcoded 5' primer and a J-beta primer mix were used in a second PCR of about 7 to 12 cycles. TCRdb ran MiXCR on the 5' RACE reads and lists one entry per CDR3 protein. The repertoire has approximately 810,000 distinct CDR3 sequences, 36% of them found once; the top ten carry 10% to 15%. Specimen: blood. The receptor set was obtained from a man aged 18 to 29 in good health.

The rearrangement joins TRBV9 to TRBJ1-2, with D possibly being TRBD1 (6 bases). The CDR3 is 15 residues long. V lost 0 bases to trimming and J lost 4 bases, with 13 bases between them. Germline-derived CDR1 and CDR2 are SGDLS and YYNGEE. DNA of the CDR3: TGTGCCAGCAGCGTAGCATCAGGGGTCACCTATGGCTACACCTTC. Translated, it gives CASSVASGVTYGYTF.

This clonotype occurred many times. For the CDR3, the DNA is TGTGCCAGCTCCCCCGCGGACTATGGCTACACCTTC. It specifies CASSPADYGYTF. The chain is built from TRBV7-9 and TRBJ1-2; D not resolved. Germline assignment: CDR1 SEHNR and CDR2 FQNEAQ (reference sequence). This CDR3 spans 12 amino acids. Trimming stripped 8 bases from V and 3 bases from J, with 10 bases between.

The chain couples TRBV20-1 to TRBJ1-5, with D possibly being TRBD1 (5 bases). The CDR3 is 15 amino acids. The V gene lost 2 bases and the J gene lost 3 bases, with 14 bases spanning the gap. Germline CDR1 reads DFQATT; CDR2 reads SNEGSKA (reference sequence). CDR3 in amino acids: CSARRSGTHNQPQHF. In DNA, the CDR3 is TGCAGTGCTAGAAGGTCCGGGACTCACAATCAGCCCCAGCATTTT.

The V call is TRBV12-5, the J call TRBJ2-3; TRBD2 might be the D (5 bases). Trimming pared 0 bases from V and 4 bases from J, leaving 8 bases between. This CDR3 is built from 14 residues. CDR1 and CDR2 from the germline V gene are LGHNT and FRNRAP. CDR3 coding DNA: TGTGCTAGTGGTTTGGTACCGGACTCAGATACGCAGTATTTT. Amino acid sequence: CASGLVPDSDTQYF.

This clonotype appeared a few times. V and J are TRBV20-1 and TRBJ2-5; 7 bases agree with TRBD1. The J call may be mistaken, given a closer DNA end match to TRBJ2-7. Per germline, CDR1 DFQATT and CDR2 SNEGSKA (reference sequence). This CDR3 region has 13 residues. The CDR3 nucleotides are TGCAGTGCTATAAAGGGGGCAGGGGGCGAGCAGTACTTC. Amino acids: CSAIKGAGGEQYF.

About this clonotype itself: A single base separates this from a much larger clone, so it may be a read error. V gene TRBV4-2 combines with J gene TRBJ2-7; 10 nucleotides line up with TRBD1. The CDR3 sequence is 17 residues long. Germline CDR1 reads LGHNA; CDR2 reads YNFKEQ. J lost 7 bases, V lost 1 base, and 13 bases had no gene match. The CDR3 DNA reads as TGTGCCAGCAGCCAAGTCACGGGACAGGGGCTTAACAATGAGCAGTACTTC. It encodes CASSQVTGQGLNNEQYF.

This clonotype was seen a single time. It may be a read error: a sequence one base away is much more abundant. The chain is built from TRBV7-2 and TRBJ2-5, with no clear D. Germline V lookup: CDR1 SGHTA, CDR2 FQGNSA. V lost 0 bases, J lost 11 bases, and 19 bases lay in between. This CDR3 spans 15 amino acids. CDR3 DNA: TGTGCCAGCAGCTTAGCGCTCTCCGTTAACAATGAGCAGTACTTC. Protein product: CASSLALSVNNEQYF.

This clonotype has only a few counts. J is TRBJ1-6 and V is TRBV20-1; 9 bases match TRBD1. The CDR3 contains 15 residues. CDR1 is DFQATT and CDR2 is SNEGSKA in the germline V gene (reference sequence). With 3 bases clipped from V and 7 bases from J, the junction kept 7 bases outside the gene matches. This CDR3 is CSASVAGQGNSPLHF. CDR3 DNA: TGCAGTGCTAGTGTAGCGGGACAGGGCAATTCACCCCTCCACTTT.

This clonotype was counted a single time. One end of the junction varies from germline; a read error may be responsible. The gene calls are TRBV12-3 or TRBV12-4 and TRBJ1-2; D is ambiguous. The CDR3 runs 14 residues. CDR3 in amino acids: CAGSFGESNYGYTF. The CDR3 nucleotides are TGTGCCGGCAGTTTCGGGGAGTCTAACTATGGCTACACCTTC.

This chain connects TRBV20-1 to TRBJ2-3; 7 bases fit TRBD1. Germline assignment: CDR1 DFQATT and CDR2 SNEGSKA (reference sequence). This CDR3 spans 14 amino acids. Trimming at V came to 6 bases and at J to 6 bases, leaving 12 bases not matched to a gene. CDR3 sequence: CSAPPGQIKDTQYF. The CDR3 DNA is TGCAGTGCCCCCCCGGGACAGATAAAGGATACGCAGTATTTT.

The sample holds many counts of this clonotype. The CDR3 nucleotides are TGCGCCAGCAGCAGGGGACAGTTATCCTACGAGCAGTACTTC. Protein: CASSRGQLSYEQYF. The rearrangement uses TRBV5-1 and TRBJ2-7, with 7 bases aligning to TRBD1. The CDR3 sequence is 14 residues long. Germline V gene sequence: CDR1 SGHRS, CDR2 YFSETQ. The J segment lost 1 base and the V segment lost 4 bases, leaving 5 bases of the junction unmatched.

This clonotype has just a few counts. The chain combines TRBV27 with TRBJ1-2; D uncertain. CDR1 and CDR2 (germline): MNHEY, SMNVEV (reference sequence). V dropped 5 bases and J dropped 4 bases, with 20 bases sitting between them. This CDR3 contains 16 residues. The CDR3 bases are TGTGCCAGCAGTCCTTATCGGCAGCCCGGAGTCTATGGCTACACCTTC. Amino acid sequence: CASSPYRQPGVYGYTF.

The sample holds many counts of this clonotype. One junction end disagrees with the germline gene, perhaps due to a read error. The chain is built from TRBV5-1 and TRBJ1-2; TRBD1 might be the D (5 bases). The CDR3 sequence is 14 residues long. Germline V lookup: CDR1 SGHRS, CDR2 YFSETQ. The CDR3 region is CASSLAGADYGYTF. CDR3 bases: TGTGCCAGCAGTTTAGCCGGGGCGGACTATGGCTACACCTTC.

This clonotype was observed a few times. The chain has TRBV24-1 and TRBJ2-2; 12 bases map to TRBD2. This CDR3 comprises 18 residues. Germline CDR1 KGHDR, CDR2 SFDVKD. Trimming took 4 bases from V and 5 from J; bases not matched to a gene: 10. CDR3 sequence (DNA): TGTGCCACCAGTGACTCCAGGACTAGCGGGGCTGTGACCGGGGAGCTGTTTTTT. Encoded protein: CATSDSRTSGAVTGELFF.

CDR3 sequence: CASSFGTSGGVAYNEQFF. In DNA form, the CDR3 reads TGTGCCAGCAGTTTTGGGACTAGCGGGGGAGTCGCCTACAATGAGCAGTTCTTC. V and J are TRBV12-3 or TRBV12-4 and TRBJ2-1, with TRBD2 matching over 14 bases. This CDR3 has 18 amino acids. Trimming at V came to 3 bases and at J to 2 bases, leaving 6 bases not matched to a gene.

The table lists this clonotype with many counts. The chain carries TRBV7-8 and TRBJ2-1, with TRBD1 as a possible D gene (5 bases). Germline lookup yields CDR1 SGHVS and CDR2 FQNEAQ. CDR3 length: 12 residues. The ends were cut back, 1 base at V and 10 bases at J, with 8 bases in the middle. CDR3 coding DNA: TGTGCCAGCAGCTTAGAGGGGTGGGAGCAGTTCTTC. This encodes CASSLEGWEQFF. The full variable domain, rest sourced from reference TRBV7-8 and TRBJ2-1, is GAGVSQSPRYKVAKRGQDVALRCDPISGHVSLFWYQQALGQGPEFLTYFQNEAQLDKSGLPSDRFFAERPEGSVSTLKIQRTQQEDSAVYLCASSLEGWEQFFGPGTRLTVL.

The gene calls are TRBV6-2 or TRBV6-3 and TRBJ2-3; 12 nucleotides match TRBD2. The germline V gene encodes CDR1 MNHEY and CDR2 SVGEGT. Trimming removed 8 bases from V and 7 bases from J; junction bases left unmatched: 22. There are 19 residues in the CDR3. The chain's CDR3 is CASRGRLAGVTGKPNTQYF. The DNA for the CDR3 is TGTGCCAGCCGGGGGAGACTAGCGGGGGTGACCGGGAAGCCGAATACGCAGTATTTT.

The V and J genes are TRBV12-3 or TRBV12-4 and TRBJ2-3, with D perhaps TRBD2 (7 bases). Deletions cut 6 bases from V and 2 bases from J, with 18 bases between. The CDR3 loop spans 16 amino acids. CDR3 amino acids: CASRRGGGRNTDTQYF. The CDR3 DNA is TGTGCCAGCAGGAGGGGCGGGGGCAGAAACACAGATACGCAGTATTTT.

This clonotype has just a few counts. This sequence joins TRBV20-1 and TRBJ2-6; tentative D call: TRBD1 (6 bases). The CDR3 runs to 15 residues. Trimming stripped 4 bases from V and 2 bases from J, with 12 bases between. Per germline, CDR1 DFQATT and CDR2 SNEGSKA (reference sequence). This CDR3 is CSATRPGAGANVLTF. The CDR3 DNA follows: TGCAGTGCTACCAGGCCAGGGGCTGGGGCCAACGTCCTGACTTTC.

A word on this clonotype: A much larger clone lies a single base off, so this may be a read error. V and J are TRBV12-3 or TRBV12-4 and TRBJ1-2; D may be TRBD1 (6 bases). The CDR3 totals 13 residues. The CDR3 loop is CASSAGASYGHTF. CDR3 DNA sequence: TGTGCCAGCAGCGCAGGGGCCTCCTATGGCCACACCTTC.

V usage is TRBV25-1 and J usage is TRBJ2-3; TRBD2 matches at 7 bases. This CDR3 is 16 amino acids long. The ends lost 3 bases at V and 2 bases at J; junction bases unmatched: 8. CDR1 is MGHDK and CDR2 is SYGVNS in the germline V gene. The CDR3 here is CASSDGGDPTTDTQYF. In DNA form, the CDR3 reads TGTGCCAGCAGTGATGGGGGGGACCCTACCACAGATACGCAGTATTTT.

The CDR3 coding sequence is TGTGCCAGCAGCCCCCCGACAGGGACGAACACTGAAGCTTTCTTT. Its translation: CASSPPTGTNTEAFF. The V and J genes are TRBV9 and TRBJ1-1; 7 positions match TRBD1. CDR3 length: 15 residues. Germline CDR1 is SGDLS and CDR2 is YYNGEE. With V trimmed by 4 bases and J by 1 base, 7 bases remained unmatched.

The chain is built from TRBV4-3 and TRBJ2-1; TRBD2 agrees at 10 bases. The DNA end is more similar to TRBJ2-7, so the J call may be wrong. The CDR3 totals 15 residues. CDR1 and CDR2 (germline): LGHNA, YSLEER. Written as DNA, the CDR3 is TGCGCCAGCAGCCAAAGCGGGGGGGTCTACAATGAGCAGTACTTC. Its translation is CASSQSGGVYNEQYF.

The chain has TRBV19 and TRBJ1-4; D unresolved. Looked up from germline, CDR1 is LNHDA and CDR2 is SQIVND (reference sequence). Deletions cut 3 bases from V and 8 bases from J, with 10 bases between. The CDR3 loop spans 13 amino acids. The CDR3 spells CASSMGQKEKLFF. The CDR3 DNA follows: TGTGCCAGTAGTATGGGTCAGAAAGAAAAACTGTTTTTT.

In this sample, this clonotype turned up a few times. This rearrangement joins TRBV20-1 to TRBJ2-3, with D possibly called TRBD1 or TRBD2 (7 bases each). Germline V gene sequence: CDR1 DFQATT, CDR2 SNEGSKA (reference sequence). Trimming stripped 5 bases from V and 4 bases from J, with 19 bases between. The CDR3 is 15 amino acids. CDR3 region: CSASQGRGPPDTQYF. Written as DNA, the CDR3 is TGCAGTGCTTCTCAGGGGAGGGGGCCCCCAGATACGCAGTATTTT.

This chain connects TRBV29-1 to TRBJ2-7; 10 bases line up with TRBD1. V dropped 6 bases and J dropped 0; count of bases not matched to a gene: 8. The CDR3 is 15 residues long. Germline V gene lookup returns CDR1 SQVTM and CDR2 ANQGSEA. The CDR3 sequence: CSVSGQGVFSYEQYF. The CDR3 nucleotides read TGCAGCGTGTCTGGACAGGGGGTATTCTCCTACGAGCAGTACTTC.